These 17 T cell receptor beta chains share one sample of origin, sequenced in a study of CD8+ T cells in alopecia areata. Treatment described: oral pan-JAK inhibitor, 5-10 mg twice daily. cDNA serving as the sequencing template came from extracted, reverse transcribed RNA. Profiling relied on immunoSEQ multiplex PCR, and the TCRdb table lists in-frame clones only, not all of them. This sample has more than 200,000 clones, with 43% found just once. Sequences were derived from CD4+ T cells sorted from blood, sampled between weeks 36 and 40, from a patient treated with tofacitinib. These receptors were collected from a human donor with alopecia areata.

The chain carries TRBV30 and TRBJ1-5; D is uncertain. Trimming cost V 3 bases and J 0 bases, with 12 bases left between them. This CDR3 comprises 15 residues. The germline gives CDR1 GTSNPN, CDR2 SVGIG (reference sequence). The DNA for the CDR3 is TGTGCCTGGAGCCCCGGCGGAAATAGCAATCAGCCCCAGCATTTT. The encoded protein is CAWSPGGNSNQPQHF.

The gene calls are TRBV25-1 and TRBJ2-5, with D unclear. Trimming took off 4 bases at V and 0 bases at J, with 18 bases between the two ends. The CDR3 extends over 17 amino acids. Germline V gene lookup returns CDR1 MGHDK and CDR2 SYGVNS. CDR3 residues: CASSVGMSRQYQETQYF. CDR3 in DNA: TGTGCCAGCAGTGTGGGAATGTCCAGGCAGTACCAAGAGACCCAGTACTTC.

This clone was detected a few times. This chain uses TRBV20-1 with TRBJ2-7; no clear D gene. Germline assignment: CDR1 DFQATT and CDR2 SNEGSKA (reference sequence). CDR3 length equals 11 residues. V was cut by 6 bases and J by 5 bases, with 11 bases left in between. This chain's CDR3 is CSARRVNEQYF. The CDR3 DNA reads as TGCAGTGCACGAAGGGTGAACGAGCAGTACTTC.

This clone was recorded many times. The rearrangement uses TRBV5-6 and TRBJ1-3; 8 nucleotides agree with TRBD1. Germline lookup yields CDR1 SGHDT and CDR2 YYEEEE. Unmatched junction bases numbered 4, after V lost 6 bases and J lost 2 bases. The CDR3 is made up of 14 amino acids. CDR3 in DNA: TGTGCCAGCACCCTGGGACAGGCTGGAAACACCATATATTTT. This translates into CASTLGQAGNTIYF.

CDR3 loop: CASSFLVQFSYEQYF. The CDR3 bases are TGTGCCAGCAGTTTTTTGGTACAGTTCTCCTACGAGCAGTACTTC. The chain has TRBV28 and TRBJ2-7, with D uncertain. Trimming cost V 3 bases and J 0 bases, with 12 bases left between them. CDR3 length: 15 amino acids. Looked up from germline, CDR1 is MDHEN and CDR2 is SYDVKM.

This clone was detected many times. The rearrangement links TRBV2 to TRBJ2-4; D tentatively reads TRBD1 or TRBD2 (5 bases each). This CDR3 spans 10 amino acids. The germline gives CDR1 SNHLY, CDR2 FYNNEI. Trimming pared 2 bases from V and 14 bases from J, leaving 7 bases between. DNA of the CDR3: TGTGCCAGCAGTGAATGGGGGAAGTACTTC. Its protein is CASSEWGKYF. The full variable domain, with the rest looked up from reference TRBV2 and TRBJ2-4, is EPEVTQTPSHQVTQMGQEVILRCVPISNHLYFYWYRQILGQKVEFLVSFYNNEISEKSEIFDDQFSVERPDGSNFTLKIRSTKLEDSAMYFCASSEWGKYFGAGTRLSVL.

There are a few counts of this clone. V is TRBV7-6 and J is TRBJ2-4; D possibly corresponds to TRBD1 (6 bases). The V end was cut by 8 bases, the J end by 9 bases, with 17 bases between. The CDR3 consists of 13 residues. The germline V gene encodes CDR1 SGHVS and CDR2 FNYEAQ. The chain's CDR3 is CASGRDNQGIQYF. The CDR3 DNA follows: TGTGCCAGCGGAAGGGACAATCAGGGCATTCAGTACTTC.

The chain combines TRBV6-4 with TRBJ2-1; D unclear. Germline-derived CDR1 and CDR2 are MRHNA and SNTAGT. The V end lost 6 bases, the J end lost 3 bases, and 6 bases lay between the germline ends. The CDR3 runs 12 residues. The CDR3 sequence: CASSSNYNEQFF. CDR3 nucleotides: TGTGCCAGCAGCTCCAACTACAATGAGCAGTTCTTC.

This chain connects TRBV5-6 to TRBJ2-5; D might be TRBD2 (6 bases). The germline gives CDR1 SGHDT, CDR2 YYEEEE. Trimming cost V 5 bases and J 3 bases, with 11 bases left between them. CDR3 size: 13 residues. CDR3: CASSFKREETQYF. The CDR3, as DNA: TGTGCCAGCAGTTTTAAGCGGGAAGAGACCCAGTACTTC.

Details on this clone: Other nucleotide sequences in the sample specify the same CDR3. CDR3 in DNA: TGCAGCGTTGAGACTAGCGGGAGTTACGAGCAGTACTTC. Translating it yields CSVETSGSYEQYF. The chain carries TRBV29-1 and TRBJ2-7; 12 bases align to TRBD2. The CDR3 has 13 residues. The junction had 1 base not matched to a gene; V was cut back by 3 bases and J by 4 bases. Germline CDR1 SQVTM, CDR2 ANQGSEA.

This chain uses TRBV7-2 with TRBJ2-1, with D possibly being TRBD1 (6 bases). Trimming cost V 5 bases and J 3 bases, with 11 bases left between them. CDR1 SGHTA and CDR2 FQGNSA come from the germline V gene. The CDR3 loop spans 14 amino acids. The CDR3 sequence: CASSPGQSYNEQFF. CDR3 in DNA: TGTGCCAGCAGCCCTGGACAGAGCTACAATGAGCAGTTCTTC.

There are a few counts of this clone. Germline and junction disagree at one end, which may indicate a read error. The chain has TRBV29-1 and TRBJ1-3; D gene uncertain. The CDR3 contains 11 residues. CDR1 SQVTM and CDR2 ANQGSEA come from the germline V gene. CDR3 sequence (DNA): TGCAGCGGCCAGAAGGACGGAATAGCGAATTTT. It is translated as CSGQKDGIANF.

This clone was counted a single time. As the CDR3 is not closed by the conserved phenylalanine or tryptophan, this likely results from a read error. The chain joins TRBV7-2 to TRBJ2-7; D may be TRBD1 or TRBD2 (5 bases each). The V end lost 6 bases, the J end lost 5 bases, and 17 bases lay between the germline ends. Germline V gene lookup returns CDR1 SGHTA and CDR2 FQGNSA. CDR3 length equals 14 residues. The CDR3 nucleotides read TGTGCCAGCAGGCCCGGGGCCCAGCCGGACGAGCAGTACCTC. This codes for CASRPGAQPDEQYL.

The gene calls are TRBV6-5 and TRBJ1-2; a possible D gene is TRBD1 (5 bases). Per germline, CDR1 MNHEY and CDR2 SVGAGI. The germline V and J ends were trimmed by 7 bases and 8 bases, with 17 bases remaining between them. The CDR3 consists of 13 residues. In nucleotides, the CDR3 is TGTGCCAGCAAGACGGGACCGCAGCAGGGCTACACCTTC. Encoded protein: CASKTGPQQGYTF.

The chain links TRBV29-1 to TRBJ1-4; D might be TRBD1 (6 bases). Germline CDR1 reads SQVTM; CDR2 reads ANQGSEA. Trimming pared 5 bases from V and 0 bases from J, leaving 13 bases between. The CDR3 has 15 amino acids. CDR3 protein: CSVKGQPATNEKLFF. In nucleotides, the CDR3 is TGCAGCGTTAAAGGACAGCCTGCAACTAATGAAAAACTGTTTTTT.

The gene calls are TRBV7-2 and TRBJ1-2, with D tentatively TRBD1 (5 bases). Germline assignment: CDR1 SGHTA and CDR2 FQGNSA. The germline V and J ends were trimmed by 5 bases and 5 bases, with 18 bases remaining between them. This CDR3 spans 15 amino acids. DNA for the CDR3: TGTGCCAGCAGCCCCGTAAGGGGCAGCGGATATGGCTACACCTTC. Its translation: CASSPVRGSGYGYTF.

As to this clone: The same CDR3 is also encoded by other DNA sequences in this sample. The gene calls are TRBV5-4 and TRBJ2-1; the D is unclear. V was shortened by 1 base and J by 0 bases, with 5 bases between the two germline ends. This CDR3 contains 14 residues. Per germline, CDR1 SGHNT and CDR2 YYREEE (reference sequence). DNA of the CDR3: TGTGCCAGCAGCTTGCGCAGCTCCTACAATGAGCAGTTCTTC. It encodes CASSLRSSYNEQFF.